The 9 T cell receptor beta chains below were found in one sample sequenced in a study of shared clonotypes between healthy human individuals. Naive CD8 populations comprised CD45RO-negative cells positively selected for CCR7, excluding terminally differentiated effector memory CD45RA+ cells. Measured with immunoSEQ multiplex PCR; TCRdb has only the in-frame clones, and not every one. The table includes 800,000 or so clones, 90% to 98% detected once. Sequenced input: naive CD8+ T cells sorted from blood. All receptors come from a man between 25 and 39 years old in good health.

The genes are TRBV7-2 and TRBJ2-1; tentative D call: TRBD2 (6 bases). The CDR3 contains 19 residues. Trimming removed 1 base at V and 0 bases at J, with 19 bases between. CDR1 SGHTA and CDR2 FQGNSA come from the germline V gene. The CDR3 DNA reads TGTGCCAGCAGCTTAGATTGGACACCCCTAGCGCACTCCTACAATGAGCAGTTCTTC. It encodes CASSLDWTPLAHSYNEQFF.

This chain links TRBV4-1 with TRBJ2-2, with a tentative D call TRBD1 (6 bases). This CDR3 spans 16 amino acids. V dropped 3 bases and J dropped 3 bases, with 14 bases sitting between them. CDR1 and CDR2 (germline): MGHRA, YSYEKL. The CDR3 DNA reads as TGCGCCAGCAGCCATGAACAGGGATTGGACACCGGGGAGCTGTTTTTT. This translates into CASSHEQGLDTGELFF.

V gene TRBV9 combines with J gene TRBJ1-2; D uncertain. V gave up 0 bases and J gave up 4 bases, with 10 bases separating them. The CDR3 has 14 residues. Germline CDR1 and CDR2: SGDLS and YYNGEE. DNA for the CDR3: TGTGCCAGCAGCGTAGCCGGGCCAAGCTATGGCTACACCTTC. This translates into CASSVAGPSYGYTF.

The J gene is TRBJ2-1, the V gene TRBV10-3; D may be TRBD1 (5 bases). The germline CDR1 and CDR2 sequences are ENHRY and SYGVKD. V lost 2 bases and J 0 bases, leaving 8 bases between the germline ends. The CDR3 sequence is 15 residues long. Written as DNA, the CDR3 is TGTGCCATCAGTGAGGTGGGGCTCTCCTACAATGAGCAGTTCTTC. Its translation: CAISEVGLSYNEQFF.

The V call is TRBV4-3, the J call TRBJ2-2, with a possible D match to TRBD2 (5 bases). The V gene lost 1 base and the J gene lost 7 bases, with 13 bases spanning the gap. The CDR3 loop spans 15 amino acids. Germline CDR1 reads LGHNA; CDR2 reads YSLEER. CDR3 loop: CASSQVPRGFGELFF. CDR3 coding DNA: TGCGCCAGCAGCCAAGTCCCTCGGGGTTTCGGGGAGCTGTTTTTT.

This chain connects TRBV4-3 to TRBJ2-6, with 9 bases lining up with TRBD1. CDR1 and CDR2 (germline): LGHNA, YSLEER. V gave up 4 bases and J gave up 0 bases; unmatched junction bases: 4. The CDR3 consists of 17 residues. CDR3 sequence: CASSLGQGPSGANVLTF. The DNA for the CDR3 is TGCGCCAGCAGCCTCGGACAGGGGCCCTCTGGGGCCAACGTCCTGACTTTC.

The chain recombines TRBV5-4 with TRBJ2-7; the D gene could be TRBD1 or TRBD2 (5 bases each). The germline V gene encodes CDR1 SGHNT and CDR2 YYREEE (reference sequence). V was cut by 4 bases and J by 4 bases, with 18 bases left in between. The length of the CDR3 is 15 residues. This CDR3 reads CASSEGWGRQYEQYF. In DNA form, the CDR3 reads TGTGCCAGCAGCGAGGGATGGGGGAGACAGTACGAGCAGTACTTC.

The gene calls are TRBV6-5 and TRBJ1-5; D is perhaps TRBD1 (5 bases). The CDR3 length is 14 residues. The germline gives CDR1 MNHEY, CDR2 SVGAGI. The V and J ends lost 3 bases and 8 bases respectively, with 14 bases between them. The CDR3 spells CASSYNGGKEPQHF. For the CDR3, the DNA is TGTGCCAGCAGTTATAACGGGGGTAAGGAGCCCCAGCATTTT.

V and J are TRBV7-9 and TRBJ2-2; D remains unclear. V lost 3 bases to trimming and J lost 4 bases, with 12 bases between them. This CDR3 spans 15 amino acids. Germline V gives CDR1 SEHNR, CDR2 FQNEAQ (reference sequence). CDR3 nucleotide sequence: TGTGCCAGCAGCTTTTACAGAGACCTCACCGGGGAGCTGTTTTTT. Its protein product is CASSFYRDLTGELFF.